This record covers a single T cell receptor beta chain. Its cognate antigen is unknown. The CDR3 is made up of 14 amino acids. With 6 bases removed from V and 0 bases from J, the gap between germline ends came to 8 bases. Looked up from germline, CDR1 is MGHRA and CDR2 is YSYEKL. This record belongs to a study of shared clonotypes between healthy human individuals. Findings of the study overall: Sequencing depth was expected to influence donor clonotype sharing.

Every subset's genomic DNA went evenly onto several immunoSEQ plates. Using immunoSEQ multiplex PCR, the repertoire was profiled, and TCRdb retains in-frame clones only, with some absent. The sample contains about 520,000 clones, 70% to 85% of which appear only once. Sequencing input: PBMCs. The receptor was isolated from a woman in her thirties or forties in good health. Some clones in this sample may be carry-over from other donors' samples. V usage is TRBV4-1 and J usage is TRBJ1-4; unclear D gene. The CDR3 DNA sequence: TGCGCCAGCAGACCTCTCGCAACTAATGAAAAACTGTTTTTT. It codes for CASRPLATNEKLFF.